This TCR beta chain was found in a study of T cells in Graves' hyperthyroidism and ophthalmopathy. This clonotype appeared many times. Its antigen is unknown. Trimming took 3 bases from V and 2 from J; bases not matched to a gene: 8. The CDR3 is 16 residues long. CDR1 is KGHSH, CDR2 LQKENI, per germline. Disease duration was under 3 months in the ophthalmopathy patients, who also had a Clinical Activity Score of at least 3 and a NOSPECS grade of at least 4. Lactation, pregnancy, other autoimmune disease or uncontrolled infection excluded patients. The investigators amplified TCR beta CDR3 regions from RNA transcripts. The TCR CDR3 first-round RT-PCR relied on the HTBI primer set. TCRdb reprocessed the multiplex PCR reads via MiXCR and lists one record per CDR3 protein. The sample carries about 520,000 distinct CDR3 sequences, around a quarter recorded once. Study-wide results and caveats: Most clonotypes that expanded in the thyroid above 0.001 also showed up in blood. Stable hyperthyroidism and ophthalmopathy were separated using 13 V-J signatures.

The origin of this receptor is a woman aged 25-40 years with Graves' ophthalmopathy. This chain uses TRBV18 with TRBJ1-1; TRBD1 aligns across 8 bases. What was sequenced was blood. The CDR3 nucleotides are TGTGCCAGCTCACCTACCGGGACAGGCTATAACACTGAAGCTTTCTTT. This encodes CASSPTGTGYNTEAFF.